The clone carrying this T cell receptor beta chain occurred a few times. These data are taken from a study of blood T cell repertoires in COVID-19. For the study at large: Nucleic acid was either cDNA or gDNA, and it came from T cells, B-cell-depleted T cells, or PBMCs.

Germline CDR1 SEHNR, CDR2 FQNEAQ (reference sequence). The V segment lost 5 bases and the J segment 3 bases; nucleotides outside the gene matches: 9. The CDR3 has 15 amino acids. Assay: immunoSEQ multiplex PCR; the TCRdb copy retains only in-frame clones and omits some. The sample has about 430,000 clones; about 88% are singletons. Exposed enrollees encountered a COVID-19 case at some point within 2 weeks before study entry. Sequenced material: PBMCs or T cells enriched from blood (not recorded which). The receptor was isolated from a woman between 18 and 30 years old who had been exposed to COVID-19. The chain combines TRBV7-9 with TRBJ2-7; TRBD2 aligns across 8 bases. CDR3 nucleotides: TGTGCCAGCAGCGCCCGGACGAGCGGGGGCTACGAGCAGTACTTC. It is translated as CASSARTSGGYEQYF.